A few counts support the clone carrying this T cell receptor (beta chain). Germline lookup yields CDR1 SQVTM and CDR2 ANQGSEA. Germline trimming cut 8 bases from V and 4 bases from J; bases unmatched to any gene: 10. The CDR3 runs to 13 residues. Per the authors' pipeline: The assay estimated nucleated cells by amplifying reference gene primers. Sequencing used immunoSEQ multiplex PCR; TCRdb keeps in-frame clones, though not all of them. From that table come the V and J calls and clone size; the DNA was used to work out D and trimming. The data hold approximately 63,000 clones, with roughly 87% observed a single time. The data are from a study of blood T cell repertoires in COVID-19. Study summary: Both acute and convalescent COVID-19 samples were obtained from the United States, Italy and Spain. Sources were T cells, B-cell-depleted T cells, or PBMCs; the material itself was cDNA or gDNA.

The sample taken for sequencing was peripheral blood. The genes are TRBV29-1 and TRBJ1-1; 7 bases fit TRBD1. This receptor was taken from a man older than 75 in a cohort sampled during active COVID-19. CDR3 nucleotide sequence: TGCAGCCTAAGACAGGGTGGGGGCACTGAAGCTTTCTTT. Its translation is CSLRQGGGTEAFF.